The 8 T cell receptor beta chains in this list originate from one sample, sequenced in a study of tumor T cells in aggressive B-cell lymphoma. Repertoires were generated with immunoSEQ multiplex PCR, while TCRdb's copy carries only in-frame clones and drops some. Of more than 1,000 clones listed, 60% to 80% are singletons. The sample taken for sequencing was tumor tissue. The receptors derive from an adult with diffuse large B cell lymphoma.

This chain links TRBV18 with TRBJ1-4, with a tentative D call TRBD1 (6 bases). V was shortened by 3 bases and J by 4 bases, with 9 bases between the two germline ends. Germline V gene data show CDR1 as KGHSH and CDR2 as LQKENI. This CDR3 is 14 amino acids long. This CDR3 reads CASSPSRGNEKLFF. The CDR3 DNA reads TGTGCCAGCTCACCTTCCAGGGGTAATGAAAAACTGTTTTTT.

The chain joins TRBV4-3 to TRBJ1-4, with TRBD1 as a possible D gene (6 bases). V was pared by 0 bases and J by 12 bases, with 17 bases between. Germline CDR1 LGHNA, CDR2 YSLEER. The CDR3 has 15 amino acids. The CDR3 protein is CASSQDWGHPLELFF. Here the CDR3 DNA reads TGCGCCAGCAGCCAAGATTGGGGACACCCTCTAGAACTGTTTTTT.

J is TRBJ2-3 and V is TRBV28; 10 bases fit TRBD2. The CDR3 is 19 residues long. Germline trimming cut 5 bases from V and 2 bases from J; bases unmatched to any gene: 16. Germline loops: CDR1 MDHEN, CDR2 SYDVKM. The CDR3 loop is CASSPITLRTSGLTDTQYF. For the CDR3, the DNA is TGTGCCAGCAGTCCCATCACCCTTAGGACTAGCGGACTCACAGATACGCAGTATTTT. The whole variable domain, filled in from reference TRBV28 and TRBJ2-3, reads DVKVTQSSRYLVKRTGEKVFLECVQDMDHENMFWYRQDPGLGLRLIYFSYDVKMKEKGDIPEGYSVSREKKERFSLILESASTNQTSMYLCASSPITLRTSGLTDTQYFGPGTRLTVL.

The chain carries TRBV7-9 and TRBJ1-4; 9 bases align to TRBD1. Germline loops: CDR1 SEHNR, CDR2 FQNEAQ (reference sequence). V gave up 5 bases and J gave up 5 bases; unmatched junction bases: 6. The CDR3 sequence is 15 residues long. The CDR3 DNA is TGTGCCAGCAGCCCTAAACAGGGGGCAAATGAAAAACTGTTTTTT. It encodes CASSPKQGANEKLFF.

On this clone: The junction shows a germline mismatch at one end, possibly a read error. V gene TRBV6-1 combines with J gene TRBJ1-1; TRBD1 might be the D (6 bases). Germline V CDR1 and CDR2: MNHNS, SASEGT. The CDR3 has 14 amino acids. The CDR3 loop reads CTSTPTGMDTEAFF. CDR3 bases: TGTACCAGCACTCCGACAGGCATGGACACTGAAGCTTTCTTT.

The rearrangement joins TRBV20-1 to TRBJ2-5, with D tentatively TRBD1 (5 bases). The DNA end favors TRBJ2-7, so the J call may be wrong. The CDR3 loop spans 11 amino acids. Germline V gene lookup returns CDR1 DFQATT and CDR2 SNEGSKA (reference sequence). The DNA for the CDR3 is TGCAGTGCTAGCAGGGTGGACGAGCAGTACTTC. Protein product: CSASRVDEQYF.

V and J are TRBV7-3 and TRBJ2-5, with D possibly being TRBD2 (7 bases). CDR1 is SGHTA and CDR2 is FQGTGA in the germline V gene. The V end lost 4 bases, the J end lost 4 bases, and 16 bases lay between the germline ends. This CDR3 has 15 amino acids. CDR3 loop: CASSSGLGGGETQYF. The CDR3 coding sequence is TGTGCCAGCAGCTCGGGACTGGGAGGGGGAGAGACCCAGTACTTC.

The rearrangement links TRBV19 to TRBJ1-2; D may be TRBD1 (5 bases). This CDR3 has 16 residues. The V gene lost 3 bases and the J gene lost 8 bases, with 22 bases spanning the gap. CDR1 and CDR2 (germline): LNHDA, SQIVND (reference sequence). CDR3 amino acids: CASSIAMRTMILGYTF. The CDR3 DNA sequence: TGTGCCAGTAGTATCGCAATGAGGACAATGATATTGGGCTACACCTTC.